The source of this T cell receptor (beta chain) is a study of shared T cell receptors in the human thymus. Measured with immunoSEQ multiplex PCR; TCRdb has only the in-frame clones, and not every one. The table lists hundreds of thousands of clones, approximately 87% of them singletons. These records were also assigned to another study, of human thymus T cells. From that second work: Donors were healthy Finnish infants having corrective surgery for congenital heart defects. It was from resections taken during corrective heart surgery that the thymus tissue came. V and J gene usage appeared biased in thymic and blood repertoires. Related research described thymic repertoires that were highly overlapping among unrelated individuals.

The sequence derives from a boy in the first two years of life with a congenital heart defect. Sequencing used thymocytes.

CDR3 residues: CSAGSGELFF. The CDR3 DNA reads TGCAGTGCTGGTAGCGGGGAGCTGTTTTTT. The genes are TRBV20-1 and TRBJ2-2; D unclear. The germline gives CDR1 DFQATT, CDR2 SNEGSKA (reference sequence). The CDR3 is made up of 10 amino acids. V was shortened by 5 bases and J by 7 bases, with 5 bases between the two germline ends.